The text below deals with one T cell receptor (beta chain). A second about 6 to 12 cycle PCR used barcoded and J-beta primers. TCRdb re-called the 5' RACE reads through MiXCR, storing one row per CDR3 protein. The data show fewer than 950,000 distinct CDR3 sequences, less than 70% seen once. These data are taken from a study of blood T cells in healthy people across ages. Trimming left V 4 bases short and J 2 bases short, with 5 bases between. The germline V gene has CDR1 ENHRY and CDR2 SYGVKD. CDR3 length equals 12 residues. This TCR came from an elderly man in good health. The gene calls are TRBV10-3 and TRBJ2-5; D is uncertain. Sequences were obtained from blood. The CDR3 here is CAISGEQETQYF. CDR3 nucleotide sequence: TGTGCCATCAGTGGGGAACAAGAGACCCAGTACTTC.